The clone carrying this T cell receptor beta chain was counted ten times or more. Researchers used two-round multiplex PCR to amplify TCR beta CDR3 starting from genomic DNA. Individual primers that were specific to each TRBV and TRBJ gene served in first-round PCR. One entry per CDR3 protein, called by TCRdb with MiXCR from the multiplex PCR reads. The sample includes roughly 30,000 distinct CDR3 sequences, approximately 44% of them seen just once. J lost 5 bases, V lost 8 bases, and 4 bases had no gene match. The germline CDR1 and CDR2 sequences are MNHNS and SASEGT. The CDR3 is 13 residues long. The data derive from a study of prognosis after radiotherapy for stage I lung cancer.

The TCR comes from a donor over 45 with non-small cell lung cancer. The J gene is TRBJ2-2, the V gene TRBV6-1; 8 bases map to TRBD2. Sequences were derived from PBMCs, sampled before or after stereotactic body radiation therapy (not recorded which). CDR3 protein: CASYREGTGELFF. In DNA, the CDR3 is TGTGCCAGCTACCGGGAGGGTACCGGGGAGCTGTTTTTT.